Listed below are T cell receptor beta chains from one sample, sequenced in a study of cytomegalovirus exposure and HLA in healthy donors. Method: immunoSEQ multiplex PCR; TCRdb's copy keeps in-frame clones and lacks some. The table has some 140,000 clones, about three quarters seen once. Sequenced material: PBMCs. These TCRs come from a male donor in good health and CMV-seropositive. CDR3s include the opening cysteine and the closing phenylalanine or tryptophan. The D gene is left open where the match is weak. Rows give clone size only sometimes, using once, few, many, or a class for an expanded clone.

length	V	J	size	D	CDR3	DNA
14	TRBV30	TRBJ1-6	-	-	CAWSGRGSNSPLHF	TGTGCCTGGTCTGGTCGTGGCTCGAATTCACCCCTCCACTTT
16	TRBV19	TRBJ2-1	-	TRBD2	CASSNHLAGFLNEQFF	TGTGCCAGTAGTAACCATCTAGCGGGCTTTCTGAATGAGCAGTTCTTC
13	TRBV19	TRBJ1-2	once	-	CASRGFSAHGYTF	TGTGCCAGTAGGGGTTTCAGCGCGCATGGCTACACCTTC
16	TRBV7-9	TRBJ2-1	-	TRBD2	CASSSERDPYYNEQFF	TGTGCCAGCAGCTCTGAGCGGGATCCCTACTACAATGAGCAGTTCTTC
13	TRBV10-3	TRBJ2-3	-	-	CAIGSGFTDTQYF	TGTGCCATCGGGAGCGGGTTCACAGATACGCAGTATTTT
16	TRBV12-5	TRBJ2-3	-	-	CASALVGGEYTDTQYF	TGTGCTAGTGCTTTGGTGGGGGGAGAGTACACAGATACGCAGTATTTT
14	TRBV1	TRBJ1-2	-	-	CTSSQVSGSGGYTF	TGCACCAGCAGCCAAGTATCAGGGTCGGGTGGCTACACCTTC
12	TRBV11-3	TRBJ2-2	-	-	CASSSNTGELFF	TGTGCCAGCAGCTCAAACACCGGGGAGCTGTTTTTT
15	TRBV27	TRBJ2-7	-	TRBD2	CASSPVAGGTYEQYF	TGTGCCAGCAGTCCAGTAGCGGGGGGGACCTACGAGCAGTACTTC
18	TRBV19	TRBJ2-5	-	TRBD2	CASSSLAGGSLRQETQYF	TGTGCCAGTAGTTCATTAGCGGGAGGGAGTTTGAGGCAAGAGACCCAGTACTTC
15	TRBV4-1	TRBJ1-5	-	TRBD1	CASRSTGGSNQPQHF	TGCGCCAGCAGATCTACAGGGGGCAGCAATCAGCCCCAGCATTTT
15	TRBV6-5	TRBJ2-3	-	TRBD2	CASSISGTSTDTQYF	TGTGCCAGCAGCATTAGCGGGACTAGCACAGATACGCAGTATTTT
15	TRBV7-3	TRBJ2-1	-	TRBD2	CASSLAESSYNEQFF	TGTGCCAGCAGCCTAGCGGAGAGCTCCTACAATGAGCAGTTCTTC
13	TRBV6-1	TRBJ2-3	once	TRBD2	CASTERDTDTQYF	TGTGCCAGCACGGAGCGGGACACAGATACGCAGTATTTT
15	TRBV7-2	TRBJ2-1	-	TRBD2	CASRTTSGSANEQFF	TGTGCCAGCAGAACCACTAGCGGGAGTGCGAATGAGCAGTTCTTC
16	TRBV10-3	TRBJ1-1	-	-	CAISESSGPENTEAFF	TGTGCCATCAGTGAGTCGAGCGGGCCGGAGAACACTGAAGCTTTCTTT
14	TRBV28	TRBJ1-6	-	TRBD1	CASSPQWTGHNRLF	TGTGCCAGCAGTCCACAATGGACAGGGCATAATCGTCTCTTT
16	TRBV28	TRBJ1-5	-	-	CASSLVGDFSNQPQHF	TGTGCCAGCAGCTTGGTGGGGGACTTTAGCAATCAGCCCCAGCATTTT